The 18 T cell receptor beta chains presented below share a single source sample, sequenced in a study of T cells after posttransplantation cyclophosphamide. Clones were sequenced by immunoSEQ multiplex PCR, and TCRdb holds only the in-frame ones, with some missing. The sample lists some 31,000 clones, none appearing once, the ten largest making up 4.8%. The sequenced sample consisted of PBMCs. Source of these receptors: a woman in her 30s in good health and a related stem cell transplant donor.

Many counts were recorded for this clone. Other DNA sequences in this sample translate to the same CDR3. This CDR3 is CASSQETGGAETQYF. CDR3 nucleotide sequence: TGCGCCAGCAGCCAAGAGACAGGGGGCGCAGAGACCCAGTACTTC. V usage is TRBV4-3 and J usage is TRBJ2-5, with 10 bases matching TRBD1. V was pared by 0 bases and J by 4 bases, with 2 bases of the junction left unmatched. Germline CDR1 reads LGHNA; CDR2 reads YSLEER. This CDR3 has 15 residues.

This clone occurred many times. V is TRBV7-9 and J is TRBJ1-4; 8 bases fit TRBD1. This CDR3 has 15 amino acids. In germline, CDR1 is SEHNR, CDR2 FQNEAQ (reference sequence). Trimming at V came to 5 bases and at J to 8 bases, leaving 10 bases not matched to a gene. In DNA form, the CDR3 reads TGTGCCAGCAGCCGATTGACAGGGGCAGGGGAAAAACTGTTTTTT. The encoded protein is CASSRLTGAGEKLFF.

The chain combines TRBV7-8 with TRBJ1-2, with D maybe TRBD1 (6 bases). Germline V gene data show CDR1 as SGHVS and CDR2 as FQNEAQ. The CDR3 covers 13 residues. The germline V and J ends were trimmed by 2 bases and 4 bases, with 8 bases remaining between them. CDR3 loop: CASSLRGGYGYTF. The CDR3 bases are TGTGCCAGCAGCTTAAGAGGGGGCTATGGCTACACCTTC.

The CDR3 DNA follows: TGTGCCACCAGTGCCGGACTAGCGGAGACCTCAGATACGCAGTATTTT. Its protein product is CATSAGLAETSDTQYF. The chain uses TRBV24-1 and TRBJ2-3, with 10 bases aligning to TRBD2. CDR3 length: 16 amino acids. V trimming: 5 bases; J trimming: 4 bases; junction bases outside the gene matches: 8. Germline-derived CDR1 and CDR2 are KGHDR and SFDVKD.

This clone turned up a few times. The CDR3 here is CASSSPRGRGDGYTF. For the CDR3, the DNA is TGTGCCAGCAGTTCCCCCAGGGGGCGGGGCGATGGCTACACCTTC. The chain carries TRBV6-6 and TRBJ1-2; 8 bases agree with TRBD1. The CDR3 loop spans 15 amino acids. The V segment lost 4 bases and the J segment 6 bases; nucleotides outside the gene matches: 10. Looked up from germline, CDR1 is MNHNY and CDR2 is SVGAGI (reference sequence).

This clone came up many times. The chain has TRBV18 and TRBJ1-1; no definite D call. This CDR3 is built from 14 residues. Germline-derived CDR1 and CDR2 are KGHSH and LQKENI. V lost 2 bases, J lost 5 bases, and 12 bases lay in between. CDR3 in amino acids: CASSPKERGTEAFF. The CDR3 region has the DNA TGTGCCAGCTCACCAAAGGAAAGAGGGACTGAAGCTTTCTTT.

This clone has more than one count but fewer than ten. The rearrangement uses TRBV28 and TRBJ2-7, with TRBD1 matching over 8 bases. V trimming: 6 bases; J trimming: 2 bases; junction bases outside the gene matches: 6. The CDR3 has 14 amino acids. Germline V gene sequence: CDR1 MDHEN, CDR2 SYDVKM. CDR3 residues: CASSLGTGPYEQYF. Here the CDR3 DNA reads TGTGCCAGCAGCCTGGGGACAGGCCCCTACGAGCAGTACTTC.

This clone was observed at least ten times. The DNA for the CDR3 is TGTGCCAGCAGCTTAGTTAGCGGGGGGGCCGGTAACGGGGAGCTGTTTTTT. Protein product: CASSLVSGGAGNGELFF. The chain carries TRBV7-2 and TRBJ2-2; 11 positions agree with TRBD2. Germline V CDR1 and CDR2: SGHTA, FQGNSA. The CDR3 consists of 17 residues. With 1 base clipped from V and 7 bases from J, the junction kept 8 bases outside the gene matches.

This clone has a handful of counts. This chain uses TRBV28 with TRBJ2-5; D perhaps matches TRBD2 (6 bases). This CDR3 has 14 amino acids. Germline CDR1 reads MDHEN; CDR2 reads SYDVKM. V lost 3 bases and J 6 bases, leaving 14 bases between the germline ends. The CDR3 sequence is CASSLGPRGKTQYF. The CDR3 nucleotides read TGTGCCAGCAGTTTGGGGCCCCGGGGGAAGACCCAGTACTTC.

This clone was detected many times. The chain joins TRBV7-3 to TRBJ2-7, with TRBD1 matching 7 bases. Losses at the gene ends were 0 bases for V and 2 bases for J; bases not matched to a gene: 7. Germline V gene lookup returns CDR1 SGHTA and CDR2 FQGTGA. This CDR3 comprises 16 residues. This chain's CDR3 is CASSLTRGLTPYEQYF. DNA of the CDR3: TGTGCCAGCAGCTTAACGAGGGGGCTTACCCCCTACGAGCAGTACTTC. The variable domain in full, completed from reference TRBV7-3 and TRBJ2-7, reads GAGVSQTPSNKVTEKGKYVELRCDPISGHTALYWYRQSLGQGPEFLIYFQGTGAADDSGLPNDRFFAVRPEGSVSTLKIQRTERGDSAVYLCASSLTRGLTPYEQYFGPGTRLTVT.

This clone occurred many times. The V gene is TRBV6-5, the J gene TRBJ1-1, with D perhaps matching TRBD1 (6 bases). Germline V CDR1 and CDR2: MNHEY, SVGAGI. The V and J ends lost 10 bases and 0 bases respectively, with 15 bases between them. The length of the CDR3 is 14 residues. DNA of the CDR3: TGTGCCACCTACAGGGAGGGTATGAACACTGAAGCTTTCTTT. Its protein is CATYREGMNTEAFF.

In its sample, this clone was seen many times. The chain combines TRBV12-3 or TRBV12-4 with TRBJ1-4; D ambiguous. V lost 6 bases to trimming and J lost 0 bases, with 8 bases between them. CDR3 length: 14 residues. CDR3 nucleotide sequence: TGTGCCAGCAGACCGGGTCCAACTAATGAAAAACTGTTTTTT. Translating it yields CASRPGPTNEKLFF.

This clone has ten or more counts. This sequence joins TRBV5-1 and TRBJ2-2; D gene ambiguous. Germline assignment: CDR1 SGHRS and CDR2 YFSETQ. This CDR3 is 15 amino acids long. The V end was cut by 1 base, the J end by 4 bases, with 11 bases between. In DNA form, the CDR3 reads TGCGCCAGCAGCTTGAAAGGCAGTACCACCGGGGAGCTGTTTTTT. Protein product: CASSLKGSTTGELFF.

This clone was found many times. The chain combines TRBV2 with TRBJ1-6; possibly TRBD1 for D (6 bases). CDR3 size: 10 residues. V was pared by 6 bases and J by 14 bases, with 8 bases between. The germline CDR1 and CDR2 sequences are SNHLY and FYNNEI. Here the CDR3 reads CASRGQTLHF. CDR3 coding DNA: TGTGCCAGCAGAGGACAGACCCTCCACTTT.

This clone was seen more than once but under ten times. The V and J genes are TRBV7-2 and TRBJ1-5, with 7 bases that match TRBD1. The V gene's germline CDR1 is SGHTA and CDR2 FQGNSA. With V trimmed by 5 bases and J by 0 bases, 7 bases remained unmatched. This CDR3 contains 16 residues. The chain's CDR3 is CASSLKGTDSNQPQHF. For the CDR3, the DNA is TGTGCCAGCAGCCTAAAGGGGACAGATAGCAATCAGCCCCAGCATTTT. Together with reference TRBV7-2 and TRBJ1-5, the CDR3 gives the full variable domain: GAGVSQSPSNKVTEKGKDVELRCDPISGHTALYWYRQSLGQGLEFLIYFQGNSAPDKSGLPSDRFSAERTGGSVSTLTIQRTQQEDSAVYLCASSLKGTDSNQPQHFGDGTRLSIL.

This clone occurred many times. CDR3 amino acids: CASTSTGGGYTF. The CDR3 DNA reads as TGTGCCAGTACCTCGACAGGGGGCGGCTACACCTTC. The chain couples TRBV19 to TRBJ1-2; TRBD1 matches 10 bases. The trim removed 7 bases at V and 8 bases at J, leaving 4 bases unmatched. The CDR3 contains 12 residues. Germline assignment: CDR1 LNHDA and CDR2 SQIVND (reference sequence). Looking up the rest from reference TRBV19 and TRBJ1-2 gives the full variable domain: DGGITQSPKYLFRKEGQNVTLSCEQNLNHDAMYWYRQDPGQGLRLIYYSQIVNDFQKGDIAEGYSVSREKKESFPLTVTSAQKNPTAFYLCASTSTGGGYTFGSGTRLTVV.

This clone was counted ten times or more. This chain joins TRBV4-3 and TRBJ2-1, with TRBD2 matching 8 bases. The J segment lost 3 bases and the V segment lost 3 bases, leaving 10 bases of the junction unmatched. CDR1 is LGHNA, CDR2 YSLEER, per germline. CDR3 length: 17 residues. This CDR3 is CASSQDLGGGYYNEQFF. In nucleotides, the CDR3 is TGCGCCAGCAGCCAGGACCTTGGCGGGGGGTACTACAATGAGCAGTTCTTC.

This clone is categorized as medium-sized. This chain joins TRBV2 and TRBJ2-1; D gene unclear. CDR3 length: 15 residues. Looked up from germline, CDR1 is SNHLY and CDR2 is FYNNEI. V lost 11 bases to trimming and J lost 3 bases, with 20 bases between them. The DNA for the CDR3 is TGTGCCCGCTCAAATCCCGAGGCCAACTACAATGAGCAGTTCTTC. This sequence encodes CARSNPEANYNEQFF. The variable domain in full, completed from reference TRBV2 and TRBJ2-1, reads EPEVTQTPSHQVTQMGQEVILRCVPISNHLYFYWYRQILGQKVEFLVSFYNNEISEKSEIFDDQFSVERPDGSNFTLKIRSTKLEDSAMYFCARSNPEANYNEQFFGPGTRLTVL.